This T cell receptor (beta chain) was documented in a study of blood T cells in healthy people across ages. A J-beta primer mix and a sample-barcoded 5' primer were used in a second PCR of about 7 to 12 cycles. TCRdb processed the 5' RACE reads anew with MiXCR; each CDR3 protein has one entry. The repertoire includes hundreds of thousands of distinct CDR3 sequences, about 25% of them detected once, and more than 8% sits in the top ten. The CDR3 consists of 16 residues. Germline values: CDR1 LGHDT, CDR2 YNNKEL (reference sequence). V was cut by 2 bases and J by 5 bases, with 18 bases left in between. This sample was also put to use in a study of T cells of mothers and their children. That report notes: Samples were provided by three healthy Caucasian mothers and their six children.

This clonotype was sampled from a boy between 10 and 17 years old in good health. The sequenced material came from blood. This sequence joins TRBV3-1 and TRBJ2-5, with a possible D match to TRBD1 (5 bases). CDR3 sequence (DNA): TGTGCCAGCAGCCAATATCAGGGTGTAAAGTCGGAGACCCAGTACTTC. Protein sequence: CASSQYQGVKSETQYF.